This TCR beta chain came from a study of control samples from healthy donors and cancer patients. The CDR3 sequence is 15 residues long. Trimming shortened V by 0 bases and J by 6 bases, and 11 bases separated the two germline ends. From germline, CDR1 is LNHNV and CDR2 YYDKDF (reference sequence). Repertoires were generated with immunoSEQ multiplex PCR, while TCRdb's copy carries only in-frame clones and drops some. The data show roughly 220,000 clones, roughly 94% seen once. The specimen sequenced was blood. This rearrangement joins TRBV15 to TRBJ2-2, with D possibly matching TRBD1 (6 bases). The TCR was taken from a man between 50 and 59 years old in good health. CDR3 in DNA: TGTGCCACCAGCAGAGATAGGGGGTTCTCCGGGGAGCTGTTTTTT. Its translation: CATSRDRGFSGELFF.